The 3 T cell receptor beta chains listed next were all sequenced from one sample in a study of blood T cell repertoires in COVID-19. Using immunoSEQ multiplex PCR, the repertoire was profiled, and TCRdb retains in-frame clones only, with some absent. The data show around 250,000 clones, with about nine tenths seen just once and about 3% held by the top ten. Material for sequencing was peripheral blood. These receptors originate from a young woman with active or convalescent COVID-19.

The chain has TRBV24-1 and TRBJ2-1, with a tentative D call TRBD1 (6 bases). This CDR3 has 15 amino acids. Per the germline V gene, CDR1 is KGHDR and CDR2 is SFDVKD. Trimming pared 9 bases from V and 4 bases from J, leaving 18 bases between. The CDR3 region is CATSGPGHGYNEQFF. The CDR3 DNA is TGTGCCACCTCTGGTCCGGGACACGGGTACAATGAGCAGTTCTTC.

This clone has just one count. The chain combines TRBV2 with TRBJ1-1; a weak D match, TRBD1 (6 bases). The CDR3 is made up of 14 amino acids. V lost 3 bases and J 4 bases, leaving 12 bases between the germline ends. The germline CDR1 and CDR2 sequences are SNHLY and FYNNEI. CDR3 coding DNA: TGTGCCAGCAGTGAGCCGGGGGGGCGCACTGAAGCTTTCTTT. It is translated as CASSEPGGRTEAFF. Filled out from reference TRBV2 and TRBJ1-1, the complete variable domain reads EPEVTQTPSHQVTQMGQEVILRCVPISNHLYFYWYRQILGQKVEFLVSFYNNEISEKSEIFDDQFSVERPDGSNFTLKIRSTKLEDSAMYFCASSEPGGRTEAFFGQGTRLTVV.

The J gene is TRBJ2-1, the V gene TRBV7-8, with D tentatively TRBD2 (6 bases). The V end lost 2 bases, the J end lost 16 bases, and 15 bases lay between the germline ends. Germline CDR1 and CDR2: SGHVS and FQNEAQ. This CDR3 comprises 12 residues. The CDR3 bases are TGTGCCAGCAGCTTAAGATCGACTAGGTATTTCTTC. This codes for CASSLRSTRYFF.